The sequence of this T cell receptor (beta chain) was determined in a study of T cell clonotyping in hematopoietic cell transplantation. The CDR3 runs 13 residues. V lost 4 bases and J lost 3, with 12 bases in between. Germline values: CDR1 GTSNPN, CDR2 SVGIG (reference sequence). Overall study findings and caveats: Higher Inverse Simpson Index values in graft donor and pretransplant recipient predicted broader posttransplant TCR diversity.

Sequencing used immunoSEQ multiplex PCR; TCRdb keeps in-frame clones, though not all of them. The data contain approximately 11,000 clones, about half of them singletons. About this clone: Its antigen is still unknown.

The sequences come from peripheral blood mononuclear cells, collected 100 days after allogeneic stem cell transplant. This rearrangement joins TRBV30 to TRBJ1-1, with no clear D. The receptor's source is a female patient between 50 and 60 years old who had an allogeneic stem cell transplant from an unrelated donor, so the T cells may come from the graft donor. Some clones in this sample may be carry-over from other donors' samples. The DNA of the CDR3 is TGTGCCTGGAAGGAGGAGGATGACACTGAAGCTTTCTTT. Translating gives CAWKEEDDTEAFF. Full variable domain (rest looked up from reference TRBV30 and TRBJ1-1): SQTIHQWPATLVQPVGSPLSLECTVEGTSNPNLYWYRQAAGRGLQLLFYSVGIGQISSEVPQNLSASRPQDRQFILSSKKLLLSDSGFYLCAWKEEDDTEAFFGQGTRLTVV.